This T cell receptor (beta chain) was captured by sequencing in a study of cytomegalovirus exposure and HLA in healthy donors. Study-wide points: Analyses of presence/absence relied on an assumption of roughly uniform sequencing depth across donors. Cytomegalovirus-associated status was assigned to approximately 160 TCR beta chains.

Note on this clone: Its matching antigen is unknown.

The PCR employed 60 Vbeta primers together with 13 Jbeta primers. The protocol was immunoSEQ multiplex PCR, while the TCRdb copy is restricted to in-frame clones and leaves out a portion. The sample yields 180,000 or so clones, approximately 83% seen once. V lost 2 bases and J 3 bases, leaving 16 bases between the germline ends. CDR3 length: 15 amino acids. The germline V gene encodes CDR1 GTSNPN and CDR2 SVGIG (reference sequence). The chain is built from TRBV30 and TRBJ1-2; TRBD1 is a possible D gene (6 bases). This clonotype was sampled from a man aged 18-30 years in good health and CMV-seropositive. The sample consisted of PBMCs. CDR3 sequence reads: CAWSLGTPAHYGYTF. CDR3 bases: TGTGCCTGGAGTCTAGGGACACCAGCACACTATGGCTACACCTTC.